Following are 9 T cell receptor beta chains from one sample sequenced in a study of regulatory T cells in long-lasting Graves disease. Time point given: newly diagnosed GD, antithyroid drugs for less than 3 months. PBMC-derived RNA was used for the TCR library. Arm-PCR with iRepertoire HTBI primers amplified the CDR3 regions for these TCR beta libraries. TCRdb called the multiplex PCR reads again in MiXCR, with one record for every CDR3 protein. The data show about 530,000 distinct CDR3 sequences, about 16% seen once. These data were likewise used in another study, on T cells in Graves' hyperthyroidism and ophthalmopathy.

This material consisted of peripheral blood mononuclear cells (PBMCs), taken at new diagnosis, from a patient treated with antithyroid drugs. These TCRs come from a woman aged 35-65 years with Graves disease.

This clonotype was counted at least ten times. CDR3 sequence: CASSQTGTGPSYEQYF. The CDR3 DNA reads TGTGCCAGCAGCCAAACCGGGACAGGACCTTCCTACGAGCAGTACTTC. The V gene is TRBV3-1, the J gene TRBJ2-7; 8 bases fit TRBD1. This CDR3 is built from 16 residues. Germline CDR1 reads LGHDT; CDR2 reads YNNKEL (reference sequence). V gave up 2 bases and J gave up 1 base; unmatched junction bases: 7.

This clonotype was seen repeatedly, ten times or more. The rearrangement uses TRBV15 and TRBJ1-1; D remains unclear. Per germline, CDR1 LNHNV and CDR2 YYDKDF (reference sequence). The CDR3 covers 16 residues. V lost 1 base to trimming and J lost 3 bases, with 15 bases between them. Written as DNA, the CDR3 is TGTGCCACCAGCAGAGTCGGAACGGTCGTTGACACTGAAGCTTTCTTT. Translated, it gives CATSRVGTVVDTEAFF.

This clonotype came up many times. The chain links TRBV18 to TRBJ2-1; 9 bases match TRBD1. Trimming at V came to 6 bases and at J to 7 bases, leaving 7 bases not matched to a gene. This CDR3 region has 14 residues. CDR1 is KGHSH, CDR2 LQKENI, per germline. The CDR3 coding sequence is TGTGCCAGCTCTGCCGGGACAGGGCTGAATGAGCAGTTCTTC. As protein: CASSAGTGLNEQFF.

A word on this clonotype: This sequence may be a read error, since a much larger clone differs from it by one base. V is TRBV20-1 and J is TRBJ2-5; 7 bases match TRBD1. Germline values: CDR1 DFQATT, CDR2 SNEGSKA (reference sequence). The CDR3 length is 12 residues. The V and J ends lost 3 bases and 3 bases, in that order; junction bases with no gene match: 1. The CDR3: CSARTGKETQYF. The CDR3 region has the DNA TGCAGTGCTAGGACAGGGAAAGAGACCCAGTACTTC.

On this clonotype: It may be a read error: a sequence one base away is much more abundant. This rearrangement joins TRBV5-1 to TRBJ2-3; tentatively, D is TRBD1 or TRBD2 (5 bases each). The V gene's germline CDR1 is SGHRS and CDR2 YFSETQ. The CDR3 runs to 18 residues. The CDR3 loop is CASGLIGTPLNDTDTQYF. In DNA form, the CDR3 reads TGCGCCAGCGGCTTGATCGGGACCCCTCTAAATGACACAGATACGCAGTATTTT.

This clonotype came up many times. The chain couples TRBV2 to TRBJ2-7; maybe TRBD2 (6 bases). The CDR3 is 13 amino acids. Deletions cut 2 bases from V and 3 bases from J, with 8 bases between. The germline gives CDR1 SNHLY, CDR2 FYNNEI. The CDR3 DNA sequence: TGTGCCAGCAGTGAATGGCGGGGCTACGAGCAGTACTTC. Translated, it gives CASSEWRGYEQYF. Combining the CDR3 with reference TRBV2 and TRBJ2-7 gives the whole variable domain EPEVTQTPSHQVTQMGQEVILRCVPISNHLYFYWYRQILGQKVEFLVSFYNNEISEKSEIFDDQFSVERPDGSNFTLKIRSTKLEDSAMYFCASSEWRGYEQYFGPGTRLTVT.

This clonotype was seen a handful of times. CDR3: CASSLAGGRIYEQYF. CDR3 DNA: TGCGCCAGCAGCTTGGCCGGGGGGAGGATCTACGAGCAGTACTTC. V gene TRBV5-1 combines with J gene TRBJ2-7; 7 bases align to TRBD2. J was trimmed by 3 bases and V by 0 bases; bases with no gene match: 6. The CDR3 totals 15 residues. The germline V gene has CDR1 SGHRS and CDR2 YFSETQ.

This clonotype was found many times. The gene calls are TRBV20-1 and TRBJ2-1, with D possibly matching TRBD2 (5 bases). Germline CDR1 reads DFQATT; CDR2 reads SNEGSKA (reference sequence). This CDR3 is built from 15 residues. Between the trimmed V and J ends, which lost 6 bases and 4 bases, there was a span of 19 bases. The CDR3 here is CSATSGKLGYNEQFF. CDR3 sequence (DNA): TGCAGTGCCACCTCGGGGAAGTTAGGGTACAATGAGCAGTTCTTC.

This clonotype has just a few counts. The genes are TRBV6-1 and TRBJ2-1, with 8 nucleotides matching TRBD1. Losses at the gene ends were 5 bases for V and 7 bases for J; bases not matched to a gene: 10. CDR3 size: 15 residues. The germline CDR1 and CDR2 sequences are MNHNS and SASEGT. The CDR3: CASSPADRAGNEQFF. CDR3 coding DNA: TGTGCCAGCAGTCCCGCGGACAGGGCCGGGAATGAGCAGTTCTTC.